The following is a T cell receptor beta chain sequence with its context. This clone was recorded a few times. Its antigen specificity is not known. The sample holds no much larger clone one base away, and base qualities are not on file. The data were taken from a study of shared clonotypes between healthy human individuals (dated by TCRdb to 2018 to 2020). Background for the entire study: The cohort included a few men and a couple of women between 18 and 49 years of age. Different laboratories and diverse techniques were used to prepare libraries and sequence TCR repertoires, to increase sequencing depth and limit assay-specific biases. To estimate repertoire size and how much clonotype sharing occurs between individuals, the study deeply sequenced the blood TCR repertoires of roughly 5 healthy adults. For each donor, CD4 naive and CD4 memory were each run on three plates, CD8 naive on two plates, and CD8 memory on one plate. Each donor's leukapheresis produced roughly between about 0.8 and 8.9 billion PBMCs. Summary of the overall study and its limitations: Larger estimated clonotype richness was generally found for naive subsets than for memory subsets. Even with the large sequencing depth, rarefaction of the sorted-subset datasets indicated that sequencing was incomplete. Across a few donors, 4.5% to 6.5% of naive CD4, 3.5% of naive CD8, 2% to 2.5% of memory CD4, and 0.4% of memory CD8 clonotypes were shared. Because the study included only a small number of donors, the genetic and exposure-history diversity represented was limited. Sampling was restricted to blood, and TCR repertoires in tissue are likely to differ from TCR repertoires in blood. Higher generation probabilities were observed for clonotypes shared by all four sorted-subset donors than for non-shared clonotypes. Pairwise subsampling indicated that sequencing depth was expected to affect the degree of clonotype sharing among donors.

CDR1 SGHVS and CDR2 FNYEAQ are derived from the germline V gene. From cysteine to phenylalanine, the CDR3 is 14 amino acids long. The retained sequence is limited to the CDR3, 42 bases, with the frame set at the first base. Cut back by 4 bases and 5 bases, the V and J ends lie 9 bases apart. Using the deep immunoSEQ assay, TCR CDR3 regions were amplified from genomic DNA by multiplex PCR. Extracted genomic DNA from each cell subset was distributed evenly across all wells of several immunoSEQ 96-well plates, and each plate was treated as a replicate. For sorted subsets, around 0.2 ug genomic DNA, equal to 25,000 to 35,000 T cell genomes, was loaded into each replicate PCR. Purified libraries were measured with a Qubit 3.0 fluorometer, size-checked on a Bioanalyzer 2100, and measured again with the KAPA Library Quantification kit. A separate single-read 150-cycle Illumina NextSeq 550 flow cell was used to sequence each immunoSEQ 96-well plate. The original pipeline was this. Because only junctional sequences without quality scores were contained in the immunoSEQ output, filtering matching that applied to full-length reads could not be performed. Sequences were annotated with PyIR, a Python wrapper for IgBLAST v1.9, and V/J genes and CDR3 were assigned using IMGT germline references. Any read was removed if the V/J assignment was weak (E-value above 1e-6), the CDR3 was missing, or the read contained stop codons, out-of-frame junctions, or ambiguous translated residues. V3J clonotypes were defined as sequences sharing the same inferred V gene, J gene, and CDR3 amino acid sequence. Percentage overlap between repertoires was computed as shared unique clonotypes divided by the size of the smaller repertoire. RTK rarefaction, the Chao1 estimator, and Recon v2.1 estimates of unobserved clonotypes were used to assess repertoire richness. Generation probabilities were computed with OLGA for all TCRbeta clonotypes obtained by the gDNA method from several donors. Entries here come from immuneACCESS through TCRdb and include only in-frame sequences with V and J called. Some clones fail to appear in such tables; in the studies checked, an unresolved V gene covers under half of the shortfall, and the cause of the remainder is unknown. V and J calls plus clone size are reproduced from that table; the DNA served to infer D and trimming. This sample has millions of clones in its table, and just over 90% of those were observed once. Roughly 0.13% of the sample comes from the top ten.

The donors were healthy, HIV-negative adults who had no recently reported acute infections or vaccinations. Every donor was a Caucasian adult residing in Nashville, Tennessee, USA. CD4+ T cells were enriched by magnetic negative selection, after which naive cells were positively selected on CD45RA and the negative fraction was taken as the memory subset. Blood was obtained by leukapheresis, after which PBMCs were separated by Ficoll-Histopaque density gradient centrifugation and cryopreserved in liquid nitrogen vapor phase. Purity and quantity of every magnetically sorted T cell population were checked by analytical flow cytometry. Genomic DNA was isolated from every sorted fraction and measured by UV absorbance on a Nanodrop 2000c.

Sequencing was performed on naive CD4+ T cells sorted from blood. In the paper's terms, the cell subset or site label means: CD45RA+ positively selected. This clonotype originated in a man between 18 and 35 years old in good health. The sequence is built from TRBV7-6 and TRBJ1-6; the D segment cannot be called with confidence. CDR3 region: CASSSGKDNSPLHF. At the DNA level, the sequence is TGTGCCAGCAGCTCCGGGAAAGATAATTCACCCCTCCACTTT.